These T cell receptor beta chains were read from a single sample in a study of identical twins. TCRdb re-called the 5' RACE reads with MiXCR, one entry per CDR3 protein. The repertoire holds approximately 890,000 distinct CDR3 sequences, with 9% to 15% as singletons. These data also formed part of another study, on yellow fever vaccine responses in identical twins.

Sequencing input: PBMCs. Receptor source: a young woman in good health. The CDR3 runs from the conserved cysteine through the conserved F or W. The order of the fields is J gene, D gene, V gene, clone size, CDR3 protein, CDR3 DNA. The D gene is left open where the match is weak. The size of a clone is reported for some rows only, either as once, few or many, or as a class for expanded clones.

TRBJ2-3,NA,TRBV6-1,NA,CASTSGLYSDTQYF,TGTGCCAGCACATCGGGACTTTATTCAGATACGCAGTATTTT
TRBJ2-5,NA,TRBV6-1,NA,CASSPAWGRFWETQYF,TGTGCCAGCAGCCCCGCCTGGGGGAGATTTTGGGAGACCCAGTACTTC
TRBJ1-2,NA,TRBV29-1,NA,CSAQEGGYTF,TGCAGCGCCCAGGAGGGAGGCTACACCTTC
TRBJ2-5,TRBD2,TRBV5-6,few,CASSWGTSGYQETQYF,TGTGCCAGCAGCTGGGGGACTAGCGGGTACCAAGAGACCCAGTACTTC
TRBJ2-5,NA,TRBV12-3/TRBV12-4,many,CASSFLETQYF,TGTGCCAGCAGTTTTCTAGAGACCCAGTACTTC
TRBJ2-3,TRBD1,TRBV6-1,NA,CASNQGRTGYTDTQYF,TGTGCCAGCAACCAAGGAAGGACAGGGTACACAGATACGCAGTATTTT
TRBJ2-2,TRBD2,TRBV20-1,NA,CSARPRLAARRKNTGELFF,TGCAGTGCTAGGCCCCGACTAGCGGCGAGGAGAAAGAACACCGGGGAGCTGTTTTTT
TRBJ2-2,NA,TRBV20-1,few,CSARGGTVNTGELFF,TGCAGTGCCCGGGGGGGGACAGTGAACACCGGGGAGCTGTTTTTT
TRBJ2-7,TRBD2,TRBV7-9,NA,CASTGTSGYEQYF,TGTGCCAGCACCGGGACTAGCGGCTACGAGCAGTACTTC
TRBJ2-3,NA,TRBV28,NA,CASSFSQVGTDTQYF,TGTGCCAGCAGTTTTTCCCAGGTCGGCACAGATACGCAGTATTTT
TRBJ2-3,NA,TRBV5-1,NA,CASSSPVWRRTTTESTDTQYF,TGCGCCAGCAGCTCACCAGTTTGGCGGCGTACTACCACAGAAAGCACAGATACGCAGTATTTT
TRBJ2-3,NA,TRBV7-8,NA,CASSHRGSGATDTQYF,TGTGCCAGCAGTCATCGTGGCTCCGGGGCAACAGATACGCAGTATTTT
TRBJ2-1,TRBD2,TRBV11-1,few,CASSSSSGIPSGKAYNEQFF,TGTGCCAGCAGCTCAAGTAGCGGGATACCTAGCGGGAAGGCCTACAATGAGCAGTTCTTC
TRBJ2-7,NA,TRBV12-5,NA,CASGPSPGTGLGQYF,TGTGCTAGTGGTCCGTCCCCTGGGACCGGGTTAGGGCAGTACTTC
TRBJ2-3,NA,TRBV28,few,CASSPLAVNLRPTDTQYF,TGTGCCAGCAGCCCCTTAGCGGTCAACTTGCGTCCCACAGATACGCAGTATTTT
TRBJ2-1,TRBD2,TRBV7-9,NA,CASSHPSGSIYEQFF,TGTGCCAGCAGCCACCCTAGCGGGAGCATCTATGAGCAGTTCTTC
TRBJ2-1,TRBD2,TRBV5-5,NA,CASSLFSGGAFNEQFF,TGTGCCAGCAGCTTATTTAGCGGGGGGGCCTTTAATGAGCAGTTCTTC
TRBJ2-1,TRBD1,TRBV6-4,NA,CASSDSGQSYNEQFF,TGTGCCAGCAGTGACTCGGGACAGTCCTACAATGAGCAGTTCTTC
TRBJ2-1,NA,TRBV3-1,few,CASSQYGSLDNEQFF,TGTGCCAGCAGCCAATATGGTAGCCTGGACAATGAGCAGTTCTTC
TRBJ2-5,NA,TRBV7-9,many,CASSLEGVETQYF,TGTGCCAGCAGCTTAGAGGGAGTGGAGACCCAGTACTTC
TRBJ2-1,NA,TRBV12-3/TRBV12-4,NA,CASSLVGRGAHEQFF,TGTGCCAGCAGTTTAGTGGGACGGGGGGCCCATGAGCAGTTCTTC
TRBJ2-3,TRBD2,TRBV11-1,few,CASSSLAGDTTDTQYF,TGTGCCAGCAGCTCACTAGCGGGAGATACCACAGATACGCAGTATTTT
TRBJ2-1,TRBD2,TRBV15,few,CATRPPSGSLNEQFF,TGTGCCACTCGACCCCCTAGCGGGAGTCTCAATGAGCAGTTCTTC
TRBJ2-2,TRBD2,TRBV5-1,few,CASRQKTSGGYTGELFF,TGCGCCAGCAGGCAGAAGACTAGCGGGGGGTATACCGGGGAGCTGTTTTTT
TRBJ2-5,NA,TRBV6-1,few,CASSEVGASLQTQYF,TGTGCCAGCAGTGAAGTAGGGGCCAGCTTACAGACCCAGTACTTC
TRBJ2-1,TRBD2,TRBV20-1,few,CSAAGLAGEESYNEQFF,TGCAGTGCGGCGGGACTAGCGGGAGAGGAATCCTACAATGAGCAGTTCTTC